This TCR beta chain is from a study of T cells in Graves' hyperthyroidism and ophthalmopathy. RNA transcripts were the template for amplifying TCR beta CDR3 regions. First-round RT-PCR targeting the TCR CDR3 was performed with the HTBI primer set. From the multiplex PCR reads, TCRdb called clonotypes with MiXCR, one entry per CDR3 protein. The sample lists under 450,000 distinct CDR3 sequences; around an eighth were seen once. Notes on this clonotype: Antigen: not known.

The study's findings and limits: Blood also contained most expanded thyroid clonotypes above 0.001.

The hyperthyroidism patients had all been newly diagnosed, and their disease duration was under 2 months. Their ages ranged from 18 to 65 years. Exclusion of a patient resulted from uncontrolled infection, other autoimmune disease, pregnancy or lactation. This receptor was taken from a man aged 25-45 years with Graves' hyperthyroidism that later progressed to Graves' ophthalmopathy. Specimen: blood.

DNA of the CDR3: TGCGCCAGCAGCCAGAGGCAGGGGGCGGAACAGCCCCAGCATTTT. It yields the protein CASSQRQGAEQPQHF. J is TRBJ1-5 and V is TRBV4-1; 8 bases match TRBD1. The CDR3 spans 15 residues. Unmatched junction bases numbered 8, after V lost 3 bases and J lost 7 bases. Germline values: CDR1 MGHRA, CDR2 YSYEKL.